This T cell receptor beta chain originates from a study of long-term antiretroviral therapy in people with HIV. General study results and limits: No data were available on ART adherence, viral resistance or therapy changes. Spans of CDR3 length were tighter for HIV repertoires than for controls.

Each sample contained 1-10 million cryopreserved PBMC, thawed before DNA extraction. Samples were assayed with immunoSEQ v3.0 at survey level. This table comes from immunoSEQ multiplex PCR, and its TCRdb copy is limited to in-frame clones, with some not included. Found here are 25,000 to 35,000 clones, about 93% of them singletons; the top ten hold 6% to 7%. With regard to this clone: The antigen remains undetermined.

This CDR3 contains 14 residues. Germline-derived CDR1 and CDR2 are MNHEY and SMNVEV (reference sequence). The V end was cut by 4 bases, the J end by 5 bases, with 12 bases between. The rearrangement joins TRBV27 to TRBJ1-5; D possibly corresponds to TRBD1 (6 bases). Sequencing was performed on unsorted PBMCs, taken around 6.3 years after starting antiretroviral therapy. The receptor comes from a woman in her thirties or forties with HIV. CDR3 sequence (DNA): TGTGCCAGCAGTTCTCAGGACAGATATCAGCCCCAGCATTTT. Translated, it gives CASSSQDRYQPQHF.